The rows below give T cell receptor beta chains drawn from one sample of a study of blood T cells in healthy people across ages. TCRdb used MiXCR to reprocess the 5' RACE reads, holding one entry per CDR3 protein. Of some 1,800,000 distinct CDR3 sequences listed, around 42% were seen once; the top ten hold more than 20%. Material: blood. The receptors come from a human donor in good health. Both conserved end residues are part of each CDR3. The D gene is left open where the match is weak. The size of a clone is reported for some rows only, either as once, few or many, or as a class for expanded clones.

v_call: TRBV20-1; j_call: TRBJ2-1; cdr3_length: 14; clone_size: few; d_call: TRBD1; cdr3_nt: TGCAGTGCAGATGACAGGGGTTCCTACAATGAGCAGTTCTTC; cdr3_aa: CSADDRGSYNEQFF
v_call: TRBV4-3; j_call: TRBJ2-3; cdr3_length: 15; clone_size: -; d_call: -; cdr3_nt: TGCGCCAGCAGCCAAGTGGGCTCTCCCACAGATACGCAGTATTTT; cdr3_aa: CASSQVGSPTDTQYF
v_call: TRBV12-3/TRBV12-4; j_call: TRBJ1-1; cdr3_length: 15; clone_size: -; d_call: -; cdr3_nt: TGTGCCAGCAGTTTCTCGCACAGGGTGGACACTGAAGCTTTCTTT; cdr3_aa: CASSFSHRVDTEAFF
v_call: TRBV20-1; j_call: TRBJ2-7; cdr3_length: 12; clone_size: -; d_call: TRBD2; cdr3_nt: TGCAGTTCCCCGGGACTAGTTAACGAGCAGTACTTC; cdr3_aa: CSSPGLVNEQYF
v_call: TRBV7-9; j_call: TRBJ1-1; cdr3_length: 16; clone_size: -; d_call: -; cdr3_nt: TGTGCCAGCAGCTCAAGGGGGAGACAAGTGAACACTGAAGCTTTCTTT; cdr3_aa: CASSSRGRQVNTEAFF
v_call: TRBV19; j_call: TRBJ2-7; cdr3_length: 15; clone_size: -; d_call: -; cdr3_nt: TGTGCCAGTAGTAAGAAGGGGGGGACGATCTACGAGCAGTACTTC; cdr3_aa: CASSKKGGTIYEQYF
v_call: TRBV12-3/TRBV12-4; j_call: TRBJ2-4; cdr3_length: 15; clone_size: -; d_call: TRBD1; cdr3_nt: TGTGTCAGCAGTACAGACAGGGGTATTCAAAACATTCAGTACTTC; cdr3_aa: CVSSTDRGIQNIQYF
v_call: TRBV7-3; j_call: TRBJ2-5; cdr3_length: 15; clone_size: -; d_call: -; cdr3_nt: TGTGCCAGCAGCTTAAACCTGGGGGACACGGAGACCCAGTACTTC; cdr3_aa: CASSLNLGDTETQYF
v_call: TRBV12-3/TRBV12-4; j_call: TRBJ1-4; cdr3_length: 15; clone_size: few; d_call: TRBD1; cdr3_nt: TGTGCCAGCAGTTTAATGGGACAGGGTAACGAAAAACTGTTTTTT; cdr3_aa: CASSLMGQGNEKLFF
v_call: TRBV14; j_call: TRBJ2-1; cdr3_length: 15; clone_size: -; d_call: -; cdr3_nt: TGTGCCAGCAGCCAAGATGACTCAGGACAGAATGAGCAGTTCTTC; cdr3_aa: CASSQDDSGQNEQFF
v_call: TRBV6-2/TRBV6-3; j_call: TRBJ2-2; cdr3_length: 13; clone_size: -; d_call: TRBD1; cdr3_nt: TGTGCCACTAGGGACAGGAACACCGGGGAGCTGTTTTTT; cdr3_aa: CATRDRNTGELFF
v_call: TRBV20-1; j_call: TRBJ1-5; cdr3_length: 15; clone_size: few; d_call: -; cdr3_nt: TGCAGTGCTAGAGCCTACTCATACGGGGGGCAGCCCCAGCATTTT; cdr3_aa: CSARAYSYGGQPQHF
v_call: TRBV11-2; j_call: TRBJ1-1; cdr3_length: 14; clone_size: few; d_call: -; cdr3_nt: TGTGCCAGCAGCCCTGGTTTCGGGGGGCAGGAAGGTTTCTTT; cdr3_aa: CASSPGFGGQEGFF
v_call: TRBV7-6; j_call: TRBJ2-1; cdr3_length: 12; clone_size: -; d_call: -; cdr3_nt: TGTGCCAGCAGCTTAAGTCCGCTTGAGCAGTTCTTC; cdr3_aa: CASSLSPLEQFF
v_call: TRBV7-2; j_call: TRBJ2-3; cdr3_length: 15; clone_size: -; d_call: -; cdr3_nt: TGTGCCAGCAGCTTAGCGAGCTGGGGGGCAGATACGCAGTATTTT; cdr3_aa: CASSLASWGADTQYF
v_call: TRBV5-1; j_call: TRBJ2-1; cdr3_length: 17; clone_size: -; d_call: TRBD2; cdr3_nt: TGCGCCAGCAGCTTGGCCGGTCGGGGGGGCGGAGGGGATGAGCAGTTCTTC; cdr3_aa: CASSLAGRGGGGDEQFF
v_call: TRBV6-2/TRBV6-3; j_call: TRBJ2-7; cdr3_length: 13; clone_size: few; d_call: TRBD1; cdr3_nt: TGTGCCAGCACGCAGCCGACAGGGGACGAGCAGTACTTC; cdr3_aa: CASTQPTGDEQYF
v_call: TRBV5-1; j_call: TRBJ2-1; cdr3_length: 16; clone_size: -; d_call: TRBD1; cdr3_nt: TGCGCCAGCAGCTTGGTCCCGGGACAGGATAACAATGAGCAGTTCTTC; cdr3_aa: CASSLVPGQDNNEQFF
v_call: TRBV29-1; j_call: TRBJ1-1; cdr3_length: 13; clone_size: -; d_call: -; cdr3_nt: TGCAGCGTTGAAATGGTATTACGGACTGAAGCTTTCTTT; cdr3_aa: CSVEMVLRTEAFF
v_call: TRBV5-6; j_call: TRBJ1-4; cdr3_length: 14; clone_size: few; d_call: -; cdr3_nt: TGTGCCAGCAGCACCCGACTAGGGACTGAAAAACTGTTTTTT; cdr3_aa: CASSTRLGTEKLFF
v_call: TRBV7-3; j_call: TRBJ1-1; cdr3_length: 13; clone_size: -; d_call: -; cdr3_nt: TGTGCCAGCAGCCGCGGGGGGCTAACTGAAGCTTTCTTT; cdr3_aa: CASSRGGLTEAFF
v_call: TRBV9; j_call: TRBJ1-1; cdr3_length: 14; clone_size: few; d_call: -; cdr3_nt: TGTGCCAGCAGCTTAACTTCGGGGAACACTGAAGCTTTCTTT; cdr3_aa: CASSLTSGNTEAFF
v_call: TRBV6-2/TRBV6-3; j_call: TRBJ2-1; cdr3_length: 13; clone_size: few; d_call: -; cdr3_nt: TGTGCCAGCAGTTACGGAATAGTCGGTGAGCAGTTCTTC; cdr3_aa: CASSYGIVGEQFF
v_call: TRBV30; j_call: TRBJ1-1; cdr3_length: 16; clone_size: few; d_call: TRBD1; cdr3_nt: TGTGCCTGGACCCCCCAGGGGGCGCGGGGAAGGACTGAAGCTTTCTTT; cdr3_aa: CAWTPQGARGRTEAFF
v_call: TRBV5-1; j_call: TRBJ1-1; cdr3_length: 15; clone_size: -; d_call: -; cdr3_nt: TGCGCCAGCTGGATTGAAGGTTTTGGAGGGACTGAAGCTTTCTTT; cdr3_aa: CASWIEGFGGTEAFF
v_call: TRBV7-3; j_call: TRBJ1-2; cdr3_length: 15; clone_size: -; d_call: -; cdr3_nt: TGTGCCAGCAGCTTAAGTGGTCGGGGGGCGTCTGGCTACACCTTC; cdr3_aa: CASSLSGRGASGYTF
v_call: TRBV29-1; j_call: TRBJ1-1; cdr3_length: 14; clone_size: few; d_call: -; cdr3_nt: TGCAGCGTTGTAGTGTTTGGTCCGAACACTGAAGCTTTCTTT; cdr3_aa: CSVVVFGPNTEAFF
v_call: TRBV4-2; j_call: TRBJ1-5; cdr3_length: 15; clone_size: few; d_call: -; cdr3_nt: TGTGCCAGCAGCAAAGCACCAGAAGTTAATCAGCCCCAGCATTTT; cdr3_aa: CASSKAPEVNQPQHF
v_call: TRBV20-1; j_call: TRBJ1-1; cdr3_length: 14; clone_size: -; d_call: -; cdr3_nt: TGCAGAGCCCTGAACAGGGAGGATCACACTGAAGCTTTCTTT; cdr3_aa: CRALNREDHTEAFF
v_call: TRBV7-9; j_call: TRBJ2-6; cdr3_length: 14; clone_size: -; d_call: -; cdr3_nt: TGTGCCAGCAGCTTACAAACCGGGGCCAACGTCCTGACTTTC; cdr3_aa: CASSLQTGANVLTF
v_call: TRBV10-3; j_call: TRBJ2-1; cdr3_length: 15; clone_size: few; d_call: -; cdr3_nt: TGTGCCATCAGTGGGGTGGGGGCCGAAGGAAATGAGCAGTTCTTC; cdr3_aa: CAISGVGAEGNEQFF
v_call: TRBV3-1; j_call: TRBJ2-7; cdr3_length: 18; clone_size: -; d_call: -; cdr3_nt: TGTGCCAGCAGCCAAGGGTTCGGACTCGGCGCCAGCTCCTACGAGCAGTACTTC; cdr3_aa: CASSQGFGLGASSYEQYF
v_call: TRBV29-1; j_call: TRBJ2-7; cdr3_length: 12; clone_size: -; d_call: -; cdr3_nt: TGCAGCGTTGAGAAAGGGGACTACGAGCAGTACTTC; cdr3_aa: CSVEKGDYEQYF
v_call: TRBV6-6; j_call: TRBJ2-3; cdr3_length: 13; clone_size: few; d_call: -; cdr3_nt: TGTGCCAGCAGTTACGCAGGGGAAGATACGCAGTATTTT; cdr3_aa: CASSYAGEDTQYF
v_call: TRBV5-1; j_call: TRBJ1-1; cdr3_length: 14; clone_size: few; d_call: TRBD1; cdr3_nt: TGCGCCAGCAGCTGGGGACAGGGCGACACTGAAGCTTTCTTT; cdr3_aa: CASSWGQGDTEAFF
v_call: TRBV7-9; j_call: TRBJ1-1; cdr3_length: 13; clone_size: few; d_call: TRBD1; cdr3_nt: TGTGCCAGCAGCTCGACAGGGAAGACTGAAGCTTTCTTT; cdr3_aa: CASSSTGKTEAFF
v_call: TRBV5-1; j_call: TRBJ1-5; cdr3_length: 16; clone_size: -; d_call: TRBD1; cdr3_nt: TGCGCCAGCAGCTTGGGAATCGGACAGGGGGATCAGCCCCAGCATTTT; cdr3_aa: CASSLGIGQGDQPQHF
v_call: TRBV29-1; j_call: TRBJ2-3; cdr3_length: 16; clone_size: -; d_call: -; cdr3_nt: TGCAGCGTTGAAGTCGGGCCGCGCTCGAGAACAGATACGCAGTATTTT; cdr3_aa: CSVEVGPRSRTDTQYF
v_call: TRBV7-3; j_call: TRBJ2-3; cdr3_length: 17; clone_size: -; d_call: TRBD2; cdr3_nt: TGTGCCAGCAGCTTAATGGGTCTAGCGGGGGTCACAGATACGCAGTATTTT; cdr3_aa: CASSLMGLAGVTDTQYF
v_call: TRBV7-3; j_call: TRBJ2-6; cdr3_length: 16; clone_size: few; d_call: -; cdr3_nt: TGTGCCAGCAGCTTAGACAGCTCCTCTGGGGCCAACGTCCTGACTTTC; cdr3_aa: CASSLDSSSGANVLTF
v_call: TRBV5-1; j_call: TRBJ1-1; cdr3_length: 13; clone_size: -; d_call: -; cdr3_nt: TGCGCCAGCAGCCCCCTGAATGGAGGGGTAGCTTTCTTT; cdr3_aa: CASSPLNGGVAFF
v_call: TRBV3-1; j_call: TRBJ1-2; cdr3_length: 11; clone_size: -; d_call: -; cdr3_nt: TGTGCCAGCAGCTTAATGTTGGGCTACACCTTC; cdr3_aa: CASSLMLGYTF
v_call: TRBV4-3; j_call: TRBJ1-2; cdr3_length: 15; clone_size: -; d_call: -; cdr3_nt: TGCGCCAGCAGCCAAGAAATTCAGGCCGAGAATGGCTACACCTTC; cdr3_aa: CASSQEIQAENGYTF
v_call: TRBV7-9; j_call: TRBJ1-1; cdr3_length: 14; clone_size: few; d_call: -; cdr3_nt: TGTGCCAGCAGCCGCGAGGGGGGGAACACTGAAGCTTTCTTT; cdr3_aa: CASSREGGNTEAFF
v_call: TRBV6-5; j_call: TRBJ1-2; cdr3_length: 16; clone_size: once; d_call: -; cdr3_nt: TGTGCCAGCGGTTCATCCCTGACAGGAATCGGCTATGGCTACACCTTC; cdr3_aa: CASGSSLTGIGYGYTF
v_call: TRBV6-1; j_call: TRBJ1-2; cdr3_length: 14; clone_size: -; d_call: -; cdr3_nt: TGTGCCAGCAGTGAAGCGCTAGGTCTACGGGGCTACACCTTC; cdr3_aa: CASSEALGLRGYTF
v_call: TRBV12-3/TRBV12-4; j_call: TRBJ2-3; cdr3_length: 15; clone_size: few; d_call: TRBD2; cdr3_nt: TGTGCCACGACCTGGGGGAGCGGGGGGGGAGATACGCAGTATTTT; cdr3_aa: CATTWGSGGGDTQYF